What follows describes a single T cell receptor (beta chain). The data stem from a study of shared clonotypes between healthy human individuals. The repertoire was sequenced with immunoSEQ multiplex PCR; TCRdb's copy has only in-frame clones and lacks some. The table has 550,000 to 750,000 clones, roughly nine tenths seen once. Terminally differentiated effector memory CD45RA+ cells were excluded by CCR7 positive selection of CD45RO-negative cells. The CDR3 extends over 15 amino acids. In germline, CDR1 is LNHNV, CDR2 YYDKDF (reference sequence). V dropped 3 bases and J dropped 3; count of bases not matched to a gene: 1.

The clonotype was recovered from a man between 25 and 39 years old in good health. Sequencing was done on a sample of naive CD8+ T cells sorted from blood. The chain employs TRBV15 and TRBJ2-1; 11 nucleotides line up with TRBD1. CDR3 residues: CATSRGQGVYNEQFF. For the CDR3, the DNA is TGTGCCACCAGCAGGGGACAGGGGGTCTACAATGAGCAGTTCTTC. Drawing the rest from reference TRBV15 and TRBJ2-1, the complete variable domain is DAMVIQNPRYQVTQFGKPVTLSCSQTLNHNVMYWYQQKSSQAPKLLFHYYDKDFNNEADTPDNFQSRRPNTSFCFLDIRSPGLGDTAMYLCATSRGQGVYNEQFFGPGTRLTVL.